Below are 22 T cell receptor beta chains sequenced from a single sample in a study of cytomegalovirus exposure and HLA in healthy donors. PCR used 60 Vbeta primers and 13 Jbeta primers. The data were produced by immunoSEQ multiplex PCR, yet TCRdb's version contains in-frame clones alone and is incomplete. This table holds under 200,000 clones, 75% to 85% found once. Sequencing was carried out using PBMCs. These receptors came from a woman aged 18-29 years in good health and CMV-seronegative.

The genes are TRBV19 and TRBJ2-7; 7 bases map to TRBD1. The J segment lost 4 bases and the V segment lost 4 bases, leaving 4 bases of the junction unmatched. CDR3 size: 13 residues. Looked up from germline, CDR1 is LNHDA and CDR2 is SQIVND (reference sequence). CDR3 region: CASSRQQGYEQYF. CDR3 in DNA: TGTGCCAGTAGTAGACAACAGGGGTACGAGCAGTACTTC.

CDR3 protein: CASSSRGTAGNTIYF. The DNA for the CDR3 is TGTGCCAGCAGCTCACGCGGGACAGCTGGAAACACCATATATTTT. The chain recombines TRBV5-5 with TRBJ1-3; 7 bases map to TRBD1. CDR3 length equals 15 residues. CDR1 is SGHKS, CDR2 YYEKEE, per germline (reference sequence). J was trimmed by 2 bases and V by 3 bases; bases with no gene match: 5.

The chain links TRBV5-5 to TRBJ2-7; tentative D call: TRBD1 (6 bases). Germline V gives CDR1 SGHKS, CDR2 YYEKEE (reference sequence). V lost 0 bases to trimming and J lost 1 base, with 20 bases between them. CDR3 size: 18 residues. The CDR3 loop reads CASSLEQGPYLPSYEQYF. The CDR3 bases are TGTGCCAGCAGCTTGGAACAGGGCCCTTACTTACCATCCTACGAGCAGTACTTC.

The chain links TRBV15 to TRBJ2-7; D may be TRBD2 (5 bases). CDR1 is LNHNV, CDR2 YYDKDF, per germline (reference sequence). V was pared by 6 bases and J by 1 base, with 16 bases between. This CDR3 is 15 amino acids long. The CDR3 coding sequence is TGTGCCACCAGGAAGGGCAGAGCGGCGTCCTACGAGCAGTACTTC. This gives the protein CATRKGRAASYEQYF.

This clone showed up just a few times. The rearrangement uses TRBV10-3 and TRBJ2-1; 7 nucleotides match TRBD2. Germline assignment: CDR1 ENHRY and CDR2 SYGVKD. With 8 bases clipped from V and 7 bases from J, the junction kept 11 bases outside the gene matches. The CDR3 covers 14 residues. The CDR3 bases are TGTGCCATCGCGTCTGGCGGGAGTGTTAATGAGCAGTTCTTC. Amino acid sequence: CAIASGGSVNEQFF.

The chain employs TRBV6-5 and TRBJ1-3; TRBD1 agrees at 8 bases. This CDR3 spans 15 amino acids. The V segment lost 3 bases and the J segment 4 bases; nucleotides outside the gene matches: 5. Germline CDR1 MNHEY, CDR2 SVGAGI. The CDR3 DNA is TGTGCCAGCAGTTATGACAGGGGAAGAGGAAACACCATATATTTT. It encodes CASSYDRGRGNTIYF.

CDR3 region: CASSYSPTVMNTEAFF. The CDR3 nucleotides read TGTGCCAGCAGTTACTCCCCGACAGTTATGAACACTGAAGCTTTCTTT. The V gene is TRBV6-5, the J gene TRBJ1-1, with D possibly being TRBD1 (5 bases). V dropped 0 bases and J dropped 0 bases, with 11 bases sitting between them. Germline V gene sequence: CDR1 MNHEY, CDR2 SVGAGI. CDR3 length: 16 amino acids.

There are a few counts of this clone. One end of the junction varies from germline; a read error may be responsible. The gene calls are TRBV7-9 and TRBJ1-5; 9 bases match TRBD1. This CDR3 has 19 residues. Germline values: CDR1 SEHNR, CDR2 FQNEAQ (reference sequence). The CDR3 reads CSSSRLTEKGQGFNQPQHF. The CDR3 DNA sequence: TGTTCCAGCAGCCGACTGACGGAAAAGGGACAGGGCTTCAATCAGCCCCAGCATTTT.

This sequence joins TRBV29-1 and TRBJ2-3; 7 bases map to TRBD1. J gave up 6 bases and V 5 bases, and 8 bases lay outside the gene matches. Germline loops: CDR1 SQVTM, CDR2 ANQGSEA. This CDR3 has 13 amino acids. The CDR3 reads CSVLQGTEDTQYF. CDR3 nucleotides: TGCAGCGTTTTACAGGGGACCGAGGATACGCAGTATTTT.

The chain uses TRBV6-5 and TRBJ2-7; D possibly corresponds to TRBD1 (5 bases). Looked up from germline, CDR1 is MNHEY and CDR2 is SVGAGI. The CDR3 consists of 15 residues. V was clipped by 3 bases and J by 2 bases, with 14 bases between them. CDR3 nucleotides: TGTGCCAGCAGTTATTCTCAGGGTGGCCCCTACGAGCAGTACTTC. This encodes CASSYSQGGPYEQYF.

V and J are TRBV18 and TRBJ1-1; 8 nucleotides agree with TRBD1. In germline, CDR1 is KGHSH, CDR2 LQKENI. V was pared by 3 bases and J by 5 bases, with 5 bases of the junction left unmatched. The CDR3 consists of 14 residues. The CDR3 sequence is CASSPTGAQTEAFF. CDR3 coding DNA: TGTGCCAGCTCACCGACAGGGGCCCAAACTGAAGCTTTCTTT.

In this sample, this clone turned up once. For the CDR3, the DNA is TGCAGCGTCGTTTTTACAGGGTTCCGAGAGACCCAGTACTTC. It yields the protein CSVVFTGFRETQYF. V gene TRBV29-1 combines with J gene TRBJ2-5; tentative D call: TRBD1 (6 bases). The CDR3 runs 14 residues. The germline CDR1 and CDR2 sequences are SQVTM and ANQGSEA. Trimming removed 6 bases from V and 4 bases from J, with 18 bases in between.

The rearrangement links TRBV10-1 to TRBJ1-6; D is perhaps TRBD1 (6 bases). Germline loops: CDR1 WNHNN, CDR2 SYGVQD (reference sequence). V gave up 3 bases and J gave up 7 bases, with 10 bases separating them. CDR3 length equals 14 residues. CDR3 protein: CASSEQGGNSPLHF. In DNA, the CDR3 is TGCGCCAGCAGTGAACAGGGAGGGAATTCACCCCTCCACTTT.

This clone was observed once. The CDR3 is CASSFGGGSGYTF. The CDR3 nucleotides read TGCGCCAGCAGCTTCGGGGGAGGGAGCGGCTACACCTTC. The chain links TRBV5-1 to TRBJ1-2; a possible D gene is TRBD1 (5 bases). The ends were cut back, 2 bases at V and 8 bases at J, with 13 bases in the middle. The V gene's germline CDR1 is SGHRS and CDR2 YFSETQ. CDR3 length: 13 residues.

There are a few counts of this clone. The V call is TRBV7-6, the J call TRBJ2-3; a possible D gene is TRBD2 (6 bases). There are 17 residues in the CDR3. V lost 3 bases and J 0 bases, leaving 16 bases between the germline ends. The germline gives CDR1 SGHVS, CDR2 FNYEAQ. CDR3 sequence reads: CASSLSLSGGSTDTQYF. In DNA form, the CDR3 reads TGTGCCAGCAGCTTGTCGTTATCCGGGGGAAGCACAGATACGCAGTATTTT.

This clone came up a few times. The chain uses TRBV6-6 and TRBJ1-5; the match to TRBD1 covers 7 bases. The CDR3 extends over 14 amino acids. Germline V gene lookup returns CDR1 MNHNY and CDR2 SVGAGI (reference sequence). V was clipped by 2 bases and J by 8 bases; unmatched bases: 6. The CDR3 reads CASSYQGQFEPQHF. The CDR3 bases are TGTGCCAGCAGTTACCAGGGACAGTTTGAGCCCCAGCATTTT.

In nucleotides, the CDR3 is TGCGCCAGCAGCCATGTCGGAGACTACGAGCAGTACTTC. It translates to CASSHVGDYEQYF. The chain couples TRBV5-1 to TRBJ2-7; D not resolved. V dropped 4 bases and J dropped 3 bases, with 11 bases sitting between them. Looked up from germline, CDR1 is SGHRS and CDR2 is YFSETQ. CDR3 length equals 13 residues.

The chain joins TRBV9 to TRBJ2-3; no firm D call. Deletions cut 2 bases from V and 0 bases from J, with 10 bases between. Germline assignment: CDR1 SGDLS and CDR2 YYNGEE. The CDR3 covers 15 residues. DNA of the CDR3: TGTGCCAGCAGCGTCCACCGGGTAAGCACAGATACGCAGTATTTT. It codes for CASSVHRVSTDTQYF.

The CDR3 loop is CASSPTETHGYTF. In nucleotides, the CDR3 is TGCGCCAGCAGCCCTACAGAAACCCATGGCTACACCTTC. V and J are TRBV4-1 and TRBJ1-2; the D is unclear. V lost 4 bases, J lost 6 bases, and 12 bases lay in between. Germline lookup yields CDR1 MGHRA and CDR2 YSYEKL. This CDR3 spans 13 amino acids.

The gene calls are TRBV6-5 and TRBJ1-3; D is perhaps TRBD1 (6 bases). CDR3 size: 16 residues. Between the trimmed V and J ends, which lost 4 bases and 0 bases, there was a span of 13 bases. From germline, CDR1 is MNHEY and CDR2 SVGAGI. The CDR3 DNA follows: TGTGCCAGCAGTTTGGGTGACAGGACCTCTGGAAACACCATATATTTT. It translates to CASSLGDRTSGNTIYF.

The gene calls are TRBV5-6 and TRBJ2-3; 11 bases line up with TRBD1. V shed 1 base, J shed 7 bases, and the junction held 11 bases outside the gene matches. This CDR3 is built from 17 residues. Germline V gene sequence: CDR1 SGHDT, CDR2 YYEEEE. CDR3 residues: CASSLYQGTGGSHTQYF. CDR3 sequence (DNA): TGTGCCAGCAGCTTGTACCAGGGGACAGGGGGGAGCCATACGCAGTATTTT.

J is TRBJ2-1 and V is TRBV4-2, with 7 bases matching TRBD2. This CDR3 contains 17 residues. After removal of 1 base from V and 3 bases from J, the junction contained 9 bases not matched to a gene. Per the germline V gene, CDR1 is LGHNA and CDR2 is YNFKEQ. The CDR3 region has the DNA TGTGCCAGCAGCCAAGGGGCCCCGCCGGGAGGCTACAATGAGCAGTTCTTC. It translates to CASSQGAPPGGYNEQFF.